These 14 T cell receptor beta chains came from one sample sequenced in a study of cytomegalovirus exposure and HLA in healthy donors. PCR was performed using 60 Vbeta and 13 Jbeta primers. Clones were sequenced by immunoSEQ multiplex PCR, and TCRdb holds only the in-frame ones, with some missing. The sample has 130,000 or so clones; about four fifths are singletons. The sequenced sample consisted of PBMCs. The receptors stem from a man aged 25-45 years in good health and CMV-seronegative.

The genes are TRBV7-2 and TRBJ2-7; D perhaps matches TRBD1 (6 bases). Germline values: CDR1 SGHTA, CDR2 FQGNSA. With 1 base removed from V and 1 base from J, the gap between germline ends came to 11 bases. CDR3 length: 15 residues. CDR3 residues: CASSLVGADSYEQYF. In nucleotides, the CDR3 is TGTGCCAGCAGCTTAGTGGGGGCGGATTCCTACGAGCAGTACTTC. The full variable domain, rest sourced from reference TRBV7-2 and TRBJ2-7, is GAGVSQSPSNKVTEKGKDVELRCDPISGHTALYWYRQSLGQGLEFLIYFQGNSAPDKSGLPSDRFSAERTGGSVSTLTIQRTQQEDSAVYLCASSLVGADSYEQYFGPGTRLTVT.

This clone was counted a few times. The genes are TRBV10-3 and TRBJ2-5; 7 bases align to TRBD1. V lost 6 bases to trimming and J lost 3 bases; unmatched junction nucleotides: 7. CDR1 and CDR2 from the germline V gene are ENHRY and SYGVKD. The CDR3 has 14 amino acids. CDR3 in DNA: TGTGCCATCAGCAAGAGACAGGGAGAAGAGACCCAGTACTTC. This translates into CAISKRQGEETQYF.

The V gene is TRBV7-2, the J gene TRBJ2-5; D unresolved. The germline V gene encodes CDR1 SGHTA and CDR2 FQGNSA. This CDR3 contains 13 residues. V was shortened by 6 bases and J by 6 bases, with 14 bases between the two germline ends. The CDR3 region has the DNA TGTGCCAGCAGTCCCGACTGGTCAAAGACCCAGTACTTC. It encodes CASSPDWSKTQYF. The full variable domain, with the rest looked up from reference TRBV7-2 and TRBJ2-5, is GAGVSQSPSNKVTEKGKDVELRCDPISGHTALYWYRQSLGQGLEFLIYFQGNSAPDKSGLPSDRFSAERTGGSVSTLTIQRTQQEDSAVYLCASSPDWSKTQYFGPGTRLLVL.

This chain uses TRBV9 with TRBJ2-2, with D perhaps TRBD2 (5 bases). The V and J ends lost 6 bases and 4 bases respectively, with 16 bases between them. This CDR3 comprises 15 residues. Germline CDR1 is SGDLS and CDR2 is YYNGEE. The CDR3 protein is CASTFTRPATGELFF. CDR3 in DNA: TGTGCCAGCACCTTCACTAGACCCGCCACCGGGGAGCTGTTTTTT.

The gene calls are TRBV6-5 and TRBJ1-5; D call uncertain. Between the trimmed V and J ends, which lost 1 base and 2 bases, there was a span of 6 bases. The CDR3 is made up of 14 amino acids. CDR1 is MNHEY and CDR2 is SVGAGI in the germline V gene. DNA of the CDR3: TGTGCCAGCAGTTACTTCCGGGGCAATCAGCCCCAGCATTTT. It is translated as CASSYFRGNQPQHF.

V is TRBV7-9 and J is TRBJ2-3; 11 nucleotides align to TRBD2. The CDR3 is made up of 15 amino acids. Germline CDR1 SEHNR, CDR2 FQNEAQ (reference sequence). The J segment lost 4 bases and the V segment lost 4 bases, leaving 4 bases of the junction unmatched. The DNA for the CDR3 is TGTGCCAGCAGCTACCTAGCGGGAGGCCCAGATACGCAGTATTTT. Translated, it gives CASSYLAGGPDTQYF.

The rearrangement joins TRBV2 to TRBJ2-7; D might be TRBD2 (6 bases). The CDR3 consists of 14 residues. The ends were cut back, 1 base at V and 6 bases at J, with 13 bases in the middle. The germline CDR1 and CDR2 sequences are SNHLY and FYNNEI. CDR3 DNA: TGTGCCAGCAGTGAAGGGGTCCCCGGGGGCGAGCAGTACTTC. Residues: CASSEGVPGGEQYF.

The rearrangement uses TRBV28 and TRBJ1-3; 7 bases map to TRBD1. The CDR3 spans 15 residues. Germline-derived CDR1 and CDR2 are MDHEN and SYDVKM. V was pared by 6 bases and J by 7 bases, with 12 bases of the junction left unmatched. In nucleotides, the CDR3 is TGTGCCAGCAGCTTCGACAGGGCGAGGTCGAACACCATATATTTT. Residues: CASSFDRARSNTIYF.

The chain joins TRBV9 to TRBJ1-1; D may be TRBD1 (5 bases). The germline CDR1 and CDR2 sequences are SGDLS and YYNGEE. The CDR3 has 14 amino acids. V lost 4 bases to trimming and J lost 3 bases, with 13 bases between them. The CDR3 DNA is TGTGCCAGCAGCAAAACAGGTTTGCACACTGAAGCTTTCTTT. Its protein product is CASSKTGLHTEAFF.

The chain employs TRBV11-2 and TRBJ2-7, with a possible D match to TRBD2 (5 bases). Germline V lookup: CDR1 SGHAT, CDR2 FQNNGV. V gave up 2 bases and J gave up 7 bases, with 12 bases separating them. CDR3 length equals 13 residues. The CDR3 reads CASSLRGLDEQYF. CDR3 coding DNA: TGTGCCAGCAGCTTACGAGGGTTGGATGAGCAGTACTTC.

The chain carries TRBV21-1 and TRBJ1-5; the DNA was not compared with TRBD1, the D call given in the table. TRBV21-1 is an annotated pseudogene. The CDR3 has 13 amino acids. The DNA for the CDR3 is TGTGCCAGCAGAACAGGGGGCTTTCAGCCCCAGCATTTT. Its translation is CASRTGGFQPQHF.

J is TRBJ2-1 and V is TRBV14, with TRBD2 matching over 12 bases. With V trimmed by 4 bases and J by 0 bases, 13 bases remained unmatched. Germline V gene lookup returns CDR1 SGHDN and CDR2 FVKESK. The CDR3 has 20 residues. This CDR3 reads CASSPGTTSGRYSSYNEQFF. The CDR3 nucleotides read TGTGCCAGCAGCCCCGGGACCACTAGCGGGAGGTATAGCTCCTACAATGAGCAGTTCTTC.

This CDR3 reads CAWNPSGTRSEKLFF. The CDR3 region has the DNA TGTGCCTGGAACCCCTCCGGGACAAGGAGTGAAAAACTGTTTTTT. The chain joins TRBV30 to TRBJ1-4, with D possibly TRBD1 on 6 matching bases. Germline CDR1 reads GTSNPN; CDR2 reads SVGIG (reference sequence). Trimming removed 4 bases at V and 7 bases at J, with 19 bases between. CDR3 length: 15 residues.

The chain carries TRBV19 and TRBJ2-2; D unresolved. CDR3 length: 14 amino acids. V was cut by 4 bases and J by 2 bases, with 8 bases left in between. Germline loops: CDR1 LNHDA, CDR2 SQIVND (reference sequence). CDR3 loop: CASSTSTNTGELFF. The CDR3 bases are TGTGCCAGTAGTACCTCGACAAACACCGGGGAGCTGTTTTTT.